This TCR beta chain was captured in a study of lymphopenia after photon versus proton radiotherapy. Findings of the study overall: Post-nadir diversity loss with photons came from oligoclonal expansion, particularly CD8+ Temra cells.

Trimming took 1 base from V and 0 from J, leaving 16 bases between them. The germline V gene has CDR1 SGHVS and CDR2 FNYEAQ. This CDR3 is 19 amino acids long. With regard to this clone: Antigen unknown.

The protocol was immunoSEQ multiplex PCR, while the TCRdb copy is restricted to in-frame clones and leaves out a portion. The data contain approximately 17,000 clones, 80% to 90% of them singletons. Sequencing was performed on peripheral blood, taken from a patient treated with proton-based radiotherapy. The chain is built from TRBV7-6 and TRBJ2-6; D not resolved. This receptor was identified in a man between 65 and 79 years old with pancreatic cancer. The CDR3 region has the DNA TGTGCCAGCAGCTTAGTAGGCCCAGCCGAGCACTCTGGGGCCAACGTCCTGACTTTC. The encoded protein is CASSLVGPAEHSGANVLTF.